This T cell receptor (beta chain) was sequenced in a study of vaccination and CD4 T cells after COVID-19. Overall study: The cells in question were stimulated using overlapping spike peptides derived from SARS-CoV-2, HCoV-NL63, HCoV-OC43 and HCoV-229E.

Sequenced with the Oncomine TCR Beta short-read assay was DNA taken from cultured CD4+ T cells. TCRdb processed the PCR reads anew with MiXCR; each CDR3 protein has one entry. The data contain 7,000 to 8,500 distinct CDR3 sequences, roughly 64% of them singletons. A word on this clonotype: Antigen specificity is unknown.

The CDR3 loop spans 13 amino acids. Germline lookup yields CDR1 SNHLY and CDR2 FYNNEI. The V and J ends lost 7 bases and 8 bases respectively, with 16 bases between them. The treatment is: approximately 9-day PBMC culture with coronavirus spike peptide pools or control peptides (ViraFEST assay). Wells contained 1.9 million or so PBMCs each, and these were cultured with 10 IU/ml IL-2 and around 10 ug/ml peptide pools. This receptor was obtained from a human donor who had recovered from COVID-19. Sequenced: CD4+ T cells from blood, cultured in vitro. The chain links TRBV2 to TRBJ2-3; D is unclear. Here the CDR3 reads CASKASPFGTQYF. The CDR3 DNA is TGTGCCAGCAAGGCTAGTCCCTTTGGTACGCAGTATTTT.